Listed below are T cell receptor beta chains from one sample, sequenced in a study of radiation and T cells in renal cell carcinoma. Assay: immunoSEQ multiplex PCR; the TCRdb copy retains only in-frame clones and omits some. This table holds 150,000 or so clones, 88% found once. The sequences come from blood, collected from a patient whose treatment included radiotherapy and nephrectomy. The origin of the receptors is a woman aged 70-85 years with renal cell carcinoma. Both conserved end residues are part of each CDR3. A D gene is named only where the DNA matches it firmly.

D,J,V,CDR3
.,TRBJ1-1,TRBV28,CASSLEGSRIEAFF
TRBD1,TRBJ1-6,TRBV6-5,CASSYLDRGVSPLHF
.,TRBJ1-3,TRBV5-8,CASSPEGLSGNTIYF
TRBD1,TRBJ2-7,TRBV5-1,CASSLEGGMDEQYF
.,TRBJ1-2,TRBV30,CAWSPLRGYGYTF
.,TRBJ2-5,TRBV11-3,CASSLELGETQYF
.,TRBJ2-4,TRBV6-4,CASSDLFGGIQYF
TRBD1,TRBJ1-6,TRBV28,CASSGTGEYSPLHF
TRBD1,TRBJ1-2,TRBV30,CAWSAGTEYGYTF
TRBD1,TRBJ2-1,TRBV7-2,CASSYTGVNEQFF
TRBD2,TRBJ2-5,TRBV7-2,CASSARGVGETQYF
TRBD1,TRBJ2-1,TRBV5-1,CASSMTGVEGLGQFF
.,TRBJ2-6,TRBV7-9,CASSSDRLLSTNVLTF
.,TRBJ2-7,TRBV18,CASSQGGHYEQYF
.,TRBJ1-1,TRBV7-2,CASSLRLGSNTEAFF
.,TRBJ2-1,TRBV5-4,CASTLGGGVSYNEQFF
TRBD2,TRBJ2-3,TRBV2,CASRDLPGLTTDTQYF
TRBD1,TRBJ1-2,TRBV19,CASGHRGGGGGYTF
.,TRBJ1-2,TRBV30,CAWTPGQVGYGYTF
.,TRBJ2-3,TRBV13,CASSLAGPLTQYF
.,TRBJ2-7,TRBV5-6,CASSLQGVDEQYF
TRBD1,TRBJ1-5,TRBV30,CAWSLGAGTGDNQPQHF
.,TRBJ2-6,TRBV6-5,CASSLGRTGANVLTF
TRBD2,TRBJ2-5,TRBV9,CASSVGLAGGRETQYF
.,TRBJ2-5,TRBV13,CASSPLGETQYF
TRBD1,TRBJ1-2,TRBV19,CASSRGQGNYGYTF
.,TRBJ2-3,TRBV5-5,CASSLEGWSTDTQYF
.,TRBJ1-1,TRBV15,CATSSRGNTEAFF
TRBD1,TRBJ1-3,TRBV6-1,CASRTGTGGNTIYF
.,TRBJ1-5,TRBV19,CASSKLGNGAQPQHF
TRBD1,TRBJ1-2,TRBV6-6,CASSGGTAYGYTF
.,TRBJ2-7,TRBV19,CASSMGVGQTYEQYF
.,TRBJ1-2,TRBV5-1,CASSLRSRGGDGYTF
.,TRBJ2-1,TRBV2,CASRGSVSNEQFF
.,TRBJ2-1,TRBV9,CASSGQAGFYNEQFF
TRBD1,TRBJ1-5,TRBV6-1,CASSVWGQGVRQPQHF
.,TRBJ2-5,TRBV6-1,CASRSRLQETQYF
.,TRBJ2-2,TRBV27,CASSLTGFTNTGELFF
.,TRBJ1-2,TRBV25-1,CASSASRGTAHGYTF
TRBD2,TRBJ2-1,TRBV7-3,CASTRGDDNEQFF